This TCR beta chain was obtained from a study of beta chain features in type 1 diabetes. The study's findings and limits: Within the patient group, naive, central memory and Treg TCRB repertoires appeared more similar to each other than within healthy donors. All four CD4+ subsets of Type 1 diabetes patients contained TCRB CDR3s that were moderately but significantly shorter.

The investigators reverse transcribed all of the isolated RNA, so they sequenced expressed TCRB transcripts. Assay: immunoSEQ multiplex PCR; the TCRdb copy retains only in-frame clones and omits some. This sample has around 150,000 clones, with less than 9% found just once. The V segment lost 6 bases and the J segment 6 bases; nucleotides outside the gene matches: 9. Germline V gives CDR1 ENHRY, CDR2 SYGVKD. The CDR3 consists of 14 residues. This clone came up a few times. Its antigen remains unknown. The sequence derives from a woman in her twenties or thirties in good health. The chain joins TRBV10-3 to TRBJ1-2; 8 positions match TRBD1. Sequencing input: central memory CD4+ T cells from blood. The CDR3 loop reads CAISQPGQENGYTF. The DNA for the CDR3 is TGTGCCATCAGCCAACCGGGACAGGAGAATGGCTACACCTTC.